This T cell receptor (beta chain) was observed in a study of T cells after yellow fever vaccination. The table lists this clonotype with a few counts. No antigen is known for it. The CDR3 length is 16 residues. The V gene's germline CDR1 is KGHDR and CDR2 SFDVKD. The V end was cut by 5 bases, the J end by 0 bases, with 12 bases between. TCRdb analysed the 5' RACE reads with MiXCR anew, one entry per CDR3 protein. This sample has 100,000 to 150,000 distinct CDR3 sequences, with approximately 8.4% found just once. Regarding the study as a whole: Post-booster repertoires again held most primary-vaccination clones (about 96% CD4, over 80% CD8). Repertoires obtained by FACS sorting could include abundant clonotypes that entered as contaminants from the bulk population.

This receptor was taken from a man aged 18 to 30 who received the YFV17D yellow fever vaccine. V usage is TRBV24-1 and J usage is TRBJ2-2, with a weak D call TRBD2 (6 bases). Sample: CD8+ T cells sorted from PBMCs, taken on the day of the yellow fever booster vaccination. CDR3 residues: CATSGAGEANTGELFF. For the CDR3, the DNA is TGTGCCACCAGTGGCGCTGGGGAGGCGAACACCGGGGAGCTGTTTTTT.